The clone carrying this T cell receptor (beta chain) was recorded at least ten times. The target antigen is unknown. The data belong to a study of regulatory T cells in long-lasting Graves disease. Study observations and caveats: TRBV28, TRBJ1-2 and TRBJ2-5 were favored in persistent disease.

Regarding time point: persistent/refractory GD, antithyroid drugs over 5 years with positive TRAb. The authors made the TCR library using RNA they extracted from PBMCs. Patients were enrolled at an endocrinology department in Xi'an, China. V lost 0 bases to trimming and J lost 6 bases, with 6 bases between them. The CDR3 length is 13 residues. Germline assignment: CDR1 SGHRS and CDR2 YFSETQ. Relying on iRepertoire HTBI primers and Arm-PCR of CDR3 regions, the team built TCR beta libraries. Per the original data handling: Segment identification across samples yielded 60 or so TRBV and some 13 TRBJ segments. One entry per CDR3 protein, called by TCRdb with MiXCR from the multiplex PCR reads. TCRdb assigned the V and J calls; the authors' analysis was not used. Of 300,000 to 500,000 distinct CDR3 sequences listed, 20% are singletons.

The source of this sequence is a female donor with Graves disease. Sequencing was performed on peripheral blood mononuclear cells (PBMCs), taken when the disease was refractory, from a patient treated with antithyroid drugs. The J gene is TRBJ2-2, the V gene TRBV5-1; D gene ambiguous. CDR3 in DNA: TGCGCCAGCAGCTTGGGCATCCCCGGGGAGCTGTTTTTT. Its protein is CASSLGIPGELFF.